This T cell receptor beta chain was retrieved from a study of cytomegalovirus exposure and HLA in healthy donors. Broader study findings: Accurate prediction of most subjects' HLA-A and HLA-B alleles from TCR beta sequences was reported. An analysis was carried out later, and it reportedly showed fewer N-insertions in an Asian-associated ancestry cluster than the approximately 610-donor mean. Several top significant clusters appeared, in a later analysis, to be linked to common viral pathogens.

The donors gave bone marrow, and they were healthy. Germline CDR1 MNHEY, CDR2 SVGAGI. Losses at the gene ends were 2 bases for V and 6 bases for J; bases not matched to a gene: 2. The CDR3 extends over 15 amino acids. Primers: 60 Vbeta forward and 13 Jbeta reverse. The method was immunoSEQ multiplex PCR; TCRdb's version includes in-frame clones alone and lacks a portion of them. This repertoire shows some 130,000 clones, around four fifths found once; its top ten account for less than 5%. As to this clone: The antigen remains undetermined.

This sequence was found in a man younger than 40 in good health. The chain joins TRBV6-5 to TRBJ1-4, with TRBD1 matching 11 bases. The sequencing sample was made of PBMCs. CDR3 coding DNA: TGTGCCAGCAGTTACCGGGACAGGGGGGATGAAAAACTGTTTTTT. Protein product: CASSYRDRGDEKLFF.